Below, 5 T cell receptor beta chains from the same sample are listed, as sequenced in a study of T cells in Graves' hyperthyroidism and ophthalmopathy. The CDR3 regions of TCR beta were amplified from RNA transcripts. During a first-round RT-PCR of the TCR CDR3, the HTBI primer set was used. TCRdb re-analysed the multiplex PCR reads in MiXCR, keeping a single row per CDR3 protein. The repertoire holds about half a million distinct CDR3 sequences, with about 24% as singletons. The sample was blood. These receptors all come from a woman in her thirties with Graves' ophthalmopathy.

At least ten counts were recorded for this clonotype. The rearrangement links TRBV15 to TRBJ1-1, with no clear D. Germline CDR1 and CDR2: LNHNV and YYDKDF (reference sequence). With 1 base removed from V and 1 base from J, the gap between germline ends came to 10 bases. The CDR3 is 15 amino acids. The CDR3 sequence is CATSRAPSRNTEAFF. The CDR3 DNA reads TGTGCCACCAGCAGAGCTCCGAGTAGGAACACTGAAGCTTTCTTT.

This clonotype was seen repeatedly, ten times or more. CDR3: CASSQEAQGGFYGYTF. CDR3 in DNA: TGCGCCAGCAGCCAAGAAGCGCAGGGGGGTTTCTATGGCTACACCTTC. V is TRBV4-1 and J is TRBJ1-2; TRBD1 aligns across 7 bases. There are 16 residues in the CDR3. J gave up 4 bases and V 0 bases, and 8 bases lay outside the gene matches. CDR1 and CDR2 (germline): MGHRA, YSYEKL.

Ten or more counts support this clonotype. The chain couples TRBV6-1 to TRBJ1-1; D is undetermined. CDR3 length: 15 amino acids. Trimming took off 3 bases at V and 1 base at J, with 12 bases between the two ends. Germline V lookup: CDR1 MNHNS, CDR2 SASEGT. In DNA form, the CDR3 reads TGTGCCAGCAGTGATAGTGTCACGGAGAACACTGAAGCTTTCTTT. This sequence encodes CASSDSVTENTEAFF.

This clonotype was detected many times. The genes are TRBV11-2 and TRBJ2-7; no clear D gene. CDR1 and CDR2 from the germline V gene are SGHAT and FQNNGV. The CDR3 is 13 amino acids. With 3 bases removed from V and 0 bases from J, the gap between germline ends came to 6 bases. The CDR3 DNA sequence: TGTGCCAGCAGCTTCGCATCCTCCTACGAGCAGTACTTC. Protein: CASSFASSYEQYF.

This clonotype was detected many times. The rearrangement joins TRBV6-2 or TRBV6-3 to TRBJ1-5, with TRBD1 matching 9 bases. Losses at the gene ends were 6 bases for V and 2 bases for J; bases not matched to a gene: 8. The CDR3 contains 16 residues. CDR1 is MNHEY, CDR2 SVGEGT, per germline. The CDR3 is CASSEGQGWGNQPQHF. CDR3 in DNA: TGTGCCAGCAGCGAGGGACAGGGCTGGGGCAATCAGCCCCAGCATTTT.